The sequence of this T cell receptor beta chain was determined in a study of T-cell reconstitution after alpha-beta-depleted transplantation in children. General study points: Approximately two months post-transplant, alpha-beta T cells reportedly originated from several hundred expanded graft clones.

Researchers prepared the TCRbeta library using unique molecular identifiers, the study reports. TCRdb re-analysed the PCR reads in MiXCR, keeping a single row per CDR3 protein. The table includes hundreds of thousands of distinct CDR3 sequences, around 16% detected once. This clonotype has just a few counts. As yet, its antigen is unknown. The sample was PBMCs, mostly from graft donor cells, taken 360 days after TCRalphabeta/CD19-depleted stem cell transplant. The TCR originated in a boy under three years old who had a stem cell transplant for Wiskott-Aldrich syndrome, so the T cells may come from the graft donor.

The CDR3 DNA sequence: TGCGCCAGCAGCCAAGTCTCTAGCGACTACGAGCAGTACTTC. The encoded protein is CASSQVSSDYEQYF. The rearrangement joins TRBV4-1 to TRBJ2-7, with D maybe TRBD2 (6 bases). CDR3 size: 14 residues. V gave up 1 base and J gave up 3 bases, with 10 bases separating them. Germline loops: CDR1 MGHRA, CDR2 YSYEKL.